This T cell receptor (beta chain) is from a study of blood T cell repertoires in COVID-19. Study-wide context: Material from acute and convalescent COVID-19 was sourced from the United States, Italy and Spain. PBMCs, B-cell-depleted T cells, or T cells provided the cDNA or gDNA that made up the material.

In the study's own analysis: Reference gene primer amplification in the assay estimated nucleated cell counts. TCRdb keeps only in-frame clones here, not all; method: immunoSEQ multiplex PCR. V and J calls and clone size are as listed in that table; D and trimming were resolved from the DNA. The sample lists more than 95,000 clones; 81% were seen once. This sequence originates from a man at least 80 years old with acute or convalescent COVID-19. Sample: peripheral blood.

The CDR3, as DNA: TGTGCCAGCATCTTAGGACAGGGGGAGGCAGATACGCAGTATTTT. Translating gives CASILGQGEADTQYF. The chain uses TRBV6-5 and TRBJ2-3; TRBD1 matches at 10 bases. CDR3 length equals 15 residues. Germline V lookup: CDR1 MNHEY, CDR2 SVGAGI. The J segment lost 4 bases and the V segment lost 7 bases, leaving 8 bases of the junction unmatched.